This is a list of T cell receptor beta chains from one sample in a study of radiotherapy plus CTLA-4 blockade in lung cancer. Sequencing used immunoSEQ multiplex PCR; TCRdb keeps in-frame clones, though not all of them. The sample lists 40,000 to 45,000 clones, 65% to 70% occurring once. Here the sequenced sample was peripheral blood, taken from a patient treated with radiotherapy plus ipilimumab. These receptors came from a human donor with non-small cell lung cancer who had a partial response to radiotherapy plus ipilimumab. Both conserved end residues are part of each CDR3.

j_gene | v_gene | len | CDR3aa
TRBJ2-2 | TRBV6-1 | 15 | CASSVGTSGTGELFF
TRBJ1-1 | TRBV30 | 13 | CAWRPGGTAEAFF
TRBJ1-5 | TRBV9 | 15 | CASGSGVFPNQPQHF
TRBJ1-2 | TRBV7-9 | 11 | CASSYQGGYTF
TRBJ1-5 | TRBV6-1 | 14 | CASSEPPRGQPQHF
TRBJ1-5 | TRBV28 | 15 | CASSPPGFGSQPQHF
TRBJ2-3 | TRBV29-1 | 15 | CSVRGLAGVTDTQYF
TRBJ1-2 | TRBV29-1 | 12 | CSGWTANYGYTF
TRBJ1-5 | TRBV5-1 | 13 | CASARDSNQPQHF
TRBJ2-2 | TRBV9 | 16 | CASSVSPSGGSGELFF
TRBJ1-1 | TRBV16 | 13 | CASSQSGKTEAFF
TRBJ2-2 | TRBV19 | 13 | CASSTNRGGELFF
TRBJ2-7 | TRBV5-5 | 15 | CASSGGRGPFYEQYF
TRBJ2-1 | TRBV6-1 | 15 | CTSSDKVRHYNEQFF
TRBJ2-2 | TRBV5-1 | 16 | CASSLDGGASTGELFF
TRBJ1-5 | TRBV11-2 | 19 | CASSLDLRGGSYSNQPQHF
TRBJ2-1 | TRBV27 | 17 | CASSLPYGGKGSNEQFF